Listed here are 21 T cell receptor beta chains from one sample, sequenced in a study of sequential checkpoint blockade in melanoma. Method: immunoSEQ multiplex PCR; TCRdb's copy keeps in-frame clones and lacks some. The sample carries 20,000 to 25,000 clones, 27% recorded once. Treatment indicated: randomized to nivolumab then ipilimumab (arm A) or the reverse (arm B). The specimen was tumor tissue (inferred from file names), collected from a patient given nivolumab and ipilimumab in sequence. The receptors come from a human donor with melanoma.

The chain combines TRBV18 with TRBJ1-5, with TRBD1 matching 10 bases. Germline V gene lookup returns CDR1 KGHSH and CDR2 LQKENI. The CDR3 has 17 residues. After removal of 2 bases from V and 0 bases from J, the junction contained 4 bases not matched to a gene. The CDR3 DNA follows: TGTGCCAGCTCACCAAGGACAGGGGGAAATAGCAATCAGCCCCAGCATTTT. It is translated as CASSPRTGGNSNQPQHF. Complete variable domain (other parts from reference TRBV18 and TRBJ1-5): NAGVMQNPRHLVRRRGQEARLRCSPMKGHSHVYWYRQLPEEGLKFMVYLQKENIIDESGMPKERFSAEFPKEGPSILRIQQVVRGDSAAYFCASSPRTGGNSNQPQHFGDGTRLSIL.

This clone has more than one count but fewer than ten. This chain joins TRBV28 and TRBJ1-2; TRBD1 aligns across 9 bases. The CDR3 extends over 14 amino acids. Germline V gives CDR1 MDHEN, CDR2 SYDVKM. Trimming took 5 bases from V and 7 from J; bases not matched to a gene: 8. Written as DNA, the CDR3 is TGTGCCAGCAGTGTGGGACAGGGACTCTCTGGCTACACCTTC. It codes for CASSVGQGLSGYTF.

J is TRBJ1-3 and V is TRBV6-8; D not resolved. The CDR3 consists of 16 residues. V gave up 5 bases and J gave up 4 bases, with 18 bases separating them. Germline loops: CDR1 MNHGY, CDR2 SAAAGT. The CDR3 sequence: CASSTAYREYGNTIYF. CDR3 DNA sequence: TGTGCCAGCAGTACCGCTTACCGGGAGTACGGAAACACCATATATTTT.

This clone has at least ten counts. V and J are TRBV6-8 and TRBJ1-2; no definite D call. The CDR3 extends over 14 amino acids. Deletions cut 10 bases from V and 4 bases from J, with 19 bases between. Germline V lookup: CDR1 MNHGY, CDR2 SAAAGT. CDR3 sequence: CATQDPVSLYGYTF. The CDR3 DNA reads TGTGCCACCCAAGACCCAGTCTCCCTCTATGGCTACACCTTC.

This chain uses TRBV19 with TRBJ2-6; possibly TRBD1 for D (5 bases). The CDR3 length is 17 residues. Trimming took off 3 bases at V and 3 bases at J, with 15 bases between the two ends. From germline, CDR1 is LNHDA and CDR2 SQIVND (reference sequence). In DNA, the CDR3 is TGTGCCAGTAGTATGGGCGTACAGGTCAATGGGGCCAACGTCCTGACTTTC. This codes for CASSMGVQVNGANVLTF.

CDR3 residues: CASSPLIAADYGYTF. CDR3 in DNA: TGTGCCAGCTCACCATTAATAGCCGCAGACTATGGCTACACCTTC. This chain joins TRBV18 and TRBJ1-2; D uncertain. The CDR3 length is 15 residues. CDR1 and CDR2 (germline): KGHSH, LQKENI. V was clipped by 2 bases and J by 3 bases, with 13 bases between them.

There are many counts of this clone. The same CDR3 arises from other DNA sequences in this sample as well. The chain joins TRBV28 to TRBJ2-7, with D possibly matching TRBD1 (6 bases). With 3 bases removed from V and 4 bases from J, the gap between germline ends came to 7 bases. CDR3 length: 12 amino acids. Germline-derived CDR1 and CDR2 are MDHEN and SYDVKM. CDR3 DNA sequence: TGTGCCAGCAGTTTTACAGGGTACGAGCAGTACTTC. It codes for CASSFTGYEQYF. Filled out from reference TRBV28 and TRBJ2-7, the complete variable domain reads DVKVTQSSRYLVKRTGEKVFLECVQDMDHENMFWYRQDPGLGLRLIYFSYDVKMKEKGDIPEGYSVSREKKERFSLILESASTNQTSMYLCASSFTGYEQYFGPGTRLTVT.

V and J are TRBV19 and TRBJ2-5; weak D call: TRBD2 (5 bases). The V end was cut by 1 base, the J end by 4 bases, with 7 bases between. Germline CDR1 LNHDA, CDR2 SQIVND (reference sequence). CDR3 size: 13 residues. CDR3 loop: CASSIVGIETQYF. For the CDR3, the DNA is TGTGCCAGTAGTATAGTCGGGATAGAGACCCAGTACTTC.

This clone has a handful of counts. The CDR3, as DNA: TGTGCCAGCAGTTCACGGGGGTTCACAGATACGCAGTATTTT. It translates to CASSSRGFTDTQYF. The rearrangement uses TRBV28 and TRBJ2-3, with a tentative D call TRBD2 (6 bases). Germline V gene sequence: CDR1 MDHEN, CDR2 SYDVKM. V was shortened by 4 bases and J by 2 bases, with 10 bases between the two germline ends. This CDR3 has 14 residues.

This clone showed up many times. The chain employs TRBV11-3 and TRBJ2-5; 7 bases fit TRBD2. V lost 5 bases and J lost 0; bases outside the gene matches: 9. Germline CDR1 SGHNT, CDR2 YENEEA. This CDR3 comprises 16 residues. The CDR3 DNA follows: TGTGCCAGCAGCCAAGCCGGACTAGGCTACCAAGAGACCCAGTACTTC. This codes for CASSQAGLGYQETQYF.

V and J are TRBV12-5 and TRBJ2-2; 10 nucleotides match TRBD2. The germline V gene has CDR1 LGHNT and CDR2 FRNRAP. The CDR3 consists of 21 residues. The CDR3: CASREGAGNRQREGNTGELFF. CDR3 nucleotide sequence: TGTGCCAGCCGCGAGGGGGCAGGGAATCGGCAGCGGGAGGGAAACACCGGGGAGCTGTTTTTT.

The rearrangement uses TRBV28 and TRBJ1-2; 10 bases align to TRBD1. After removal of 6 bases from V and 2 bases from J, the junction contained 3 bases not matched to a gene. The CDR3 has 14 residues. CDR1 is MDHEN, CDR2 SYDVKM, per germline. In DNA, the CDR3 is TGTGCCAGCAGATCGGGACAGGGGAACTATGGCTACACCTTC. It yields the protein CASRSGQGNYGYTF.

This clone was seen a handful of times. The DNA of the CDR3 is TGTGCCAGCAGTTACACCAGCGGAGCCTCCTACGAGCAGTACTTC. Protein: CASSYTSGASYEQYF. The J gene is TRBJ2-7, the V gene TRBV8-2; the D call in the table, TRBD2, was not verified against the DNA. TRBV8-2 is a known pseudogene. The CDR3 extends over 15 amino acids.

This clone was seen a handful of times. The gene calls are TRBV11-3 and TRBJ2-4, with no clear D. The length of the CDR3 is 15 residues. The V gene lost 0 bases and the J gene lost 7 bases, with 13 bases spanning the gap. Germline-derived CDR1 and CDR2 are SGHNT and YENEEA. The CDR3 sequence: CASSLDPATANIQYF. CDR3 sequence (DNA): TGTGCCAGCAGCTTAGATCCAGCGACGGCCAACATTCAGTACTTC.

This clone came up many times. The gene calls are TRBV6-8 and TRBJ2-7; a possible D gene is TRBD2 (6 bases). CDR1 is MNHGY, CDR2 SAAAGT, per germline. Trimming shortened V by 7 bases and J by 6 bases, and 22 bases separated the two germline ends. The CDR3 consists of 15 residues. The CDR3 nucleotides read TGTGCCAGCACCAAAGGGACCATACTGGGGGGCGAGCAGTACTTC. Its protein is CASTKGTILGGEQYF.

In this sample, this clone turned up a few times. Here the CDR3 DNA reads TGTGCCAGCAGCTTAGGTTTAGCCACGGGAGGGGAGACCCAGTACTTC. It codes for CASSLGLATGGETQYF. The chain employs TRBV11-3 and TRBJ2-5, with 8 bases that match TRBD2. The length of the CDR3 is 16 residues. Looked up from germline, CDR1 is SGHNT and CDR2 is YENEEA. V gave up 1 base and J gave up 5 bases; unmatched junction bases: 9.

This clone appeared many times. This chain uses TRBV11-3 with TRBJ1-5; TRBD1 might be the D (5 bases). This CDR3 comprises 15 residues. Deletions cut 3 bases from V and 2 bases from J, with 11 bases between. The germline gives CDR1 SGHNT, CDR2 YENEEA. The CDR3 reads CASSLAWGGNQPQHF. The CDR3, as DNA: TGTGCCAGCAGCTTGGCATGGGGGGGCAATCAGCCCCAGCATTTT.

This sequence joins TRBV19 and TRBJ2-1, with 8 nucleotides matching TRBD2. Germline V gene data show CDR1 as LNHDA and CDR2 as SQIVND (reference sequence). The CDR3 has 13 residues. Trimming took 5 bases from V and 10 from J; bases not matched to a gene: 7. The CDR3 sequence: CASSPGTSWEQFF. The CDR3 bases are TGTGCCAGTAGTCCTGGGACTAGTTGGGAGCAGTTCTTC.

The count of this clone is one. The CDR3 region has the DNA TGCAGCGTTGAGGCCCTAGCGGGAGGCCTCCCTGATACGCAGTATTTT. Its translation: CSVEALAGGLPDTQYF. The chain links TRBV29-1 to TRBJ2-3; 11 bases are shared with TRBD2. Germline V gene lookup returns CDR1 SQVTM and CDR2 ANQGSEA. The CDR3 totals 16 residues. The ends lost 3 bases at V and 6 bases at J; junction bases unmatched: 11.

This clone was detected a few times. J is TRBJ1-2 and V is TRBV10-3; 7 bases fit TRBD1. Trimming at V came to 0 bases and at J to 5 bases, leaving 9 bases not matched to a gene. The germline V gene has CDR1 ENHRY and CDR2 SYGVKD. The CDR3 length is 16 residues. The chain's CDR3 is CAISESTVGQVYGYTF. The DNA of the CDR3 is TGTGCCATCAGTGAGTCGACCGTAGGACAGGTGTATGGCTACACCTTC.

This clone was found a few times. The V and J genes are TRBV9 and TRBJ2-2; 9 bases agree with TRBD1. This CDR3 contains 15 residues. In germline, CDR1 is SGDLS, CDR2 YYNGEE. The V segment lost 3 bases and the J segment 4 bases; nucleotides outside the gene matches: 4. The chain's CDR3 is CASSGQGVTTGELFF. Written as DNA, the CDR3 is TGTGCCAGCAGCGGACAGGGGGTAACCACCGGGGAGCTGTTTTTT.